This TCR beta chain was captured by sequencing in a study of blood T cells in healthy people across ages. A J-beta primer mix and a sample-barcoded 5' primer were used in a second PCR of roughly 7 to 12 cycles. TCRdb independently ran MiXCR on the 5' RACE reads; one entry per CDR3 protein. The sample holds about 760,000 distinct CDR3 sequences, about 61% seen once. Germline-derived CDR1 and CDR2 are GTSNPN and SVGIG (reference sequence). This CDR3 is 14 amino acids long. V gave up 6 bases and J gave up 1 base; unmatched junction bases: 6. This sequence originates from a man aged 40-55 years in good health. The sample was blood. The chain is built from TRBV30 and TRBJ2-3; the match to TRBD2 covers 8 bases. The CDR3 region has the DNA TGTGCCTGCACGGGAGGGGCAGGCACAGATACGCAGTATTTT. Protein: CACTGGAGTDTQYF.